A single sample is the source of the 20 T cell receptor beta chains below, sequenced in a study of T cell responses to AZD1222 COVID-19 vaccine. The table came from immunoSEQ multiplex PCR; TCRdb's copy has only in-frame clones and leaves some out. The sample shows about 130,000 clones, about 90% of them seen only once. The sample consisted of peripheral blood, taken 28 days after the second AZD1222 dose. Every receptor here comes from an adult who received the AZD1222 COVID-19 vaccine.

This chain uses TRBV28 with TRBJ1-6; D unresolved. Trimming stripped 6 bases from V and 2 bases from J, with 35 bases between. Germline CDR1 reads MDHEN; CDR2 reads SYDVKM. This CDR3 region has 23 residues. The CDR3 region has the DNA TGTGCCAGCAGCAACCTCGTTTATAGGCCGCCTTTTTTGGGGTTTCCCTATAATTCACCCCTCCACTTT. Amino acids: CASSNLVYRPPFLGFPYNSPLHF.

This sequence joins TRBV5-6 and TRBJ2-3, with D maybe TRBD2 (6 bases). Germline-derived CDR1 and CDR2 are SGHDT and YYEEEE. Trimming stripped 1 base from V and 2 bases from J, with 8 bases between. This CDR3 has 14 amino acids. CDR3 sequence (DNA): TGTGCCAGCAGCTTGCGGGAGCCCACAGATACGCAGTATTTT. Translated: CASSLREPTDTQYF. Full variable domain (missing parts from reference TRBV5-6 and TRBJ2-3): DAGVTQSPTHLIKTRGQQVTLRCSPKSGHDTVSWYQQALGQGPQFIFQYYEEEERQRGNFPDRFSGHQFPNYSSELNVNALLLGDSALYLCASSLREPTDTQYFGPGTRLTVL.

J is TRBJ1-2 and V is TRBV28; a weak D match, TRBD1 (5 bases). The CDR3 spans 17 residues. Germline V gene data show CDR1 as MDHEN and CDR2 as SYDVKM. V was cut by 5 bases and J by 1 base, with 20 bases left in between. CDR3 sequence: CASSLALGRDLNYGYTF. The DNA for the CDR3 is TGTGCCAGCAGTCTAGCCCTTGGTAGGGACCTTAACTATGGCTACACCTTC.

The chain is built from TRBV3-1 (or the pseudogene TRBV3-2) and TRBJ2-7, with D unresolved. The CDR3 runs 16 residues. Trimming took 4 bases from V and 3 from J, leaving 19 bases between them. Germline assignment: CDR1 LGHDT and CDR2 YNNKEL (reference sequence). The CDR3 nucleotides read TGTGCCAGCAGCCCCCAAGAAGGGAACTCCCGCTACGAGCAGTACTTC. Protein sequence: CASSPQEGNSRYEQYF.

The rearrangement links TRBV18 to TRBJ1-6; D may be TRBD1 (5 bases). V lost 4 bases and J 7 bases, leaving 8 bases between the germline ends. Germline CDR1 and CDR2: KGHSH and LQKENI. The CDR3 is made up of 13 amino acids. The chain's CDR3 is CASSQGSNSPLHF. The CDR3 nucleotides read TGTGCCAGCTCACAGGGGAGCAATTCACCCCTCCACTTT.

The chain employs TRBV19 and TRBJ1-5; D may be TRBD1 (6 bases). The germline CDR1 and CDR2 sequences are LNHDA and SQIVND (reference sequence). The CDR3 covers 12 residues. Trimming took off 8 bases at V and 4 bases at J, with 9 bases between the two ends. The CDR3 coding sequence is TGTGCCAGTGCTACAGGGAATCAGCCCCAGCATTTT. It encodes CASATGNQPQHF.

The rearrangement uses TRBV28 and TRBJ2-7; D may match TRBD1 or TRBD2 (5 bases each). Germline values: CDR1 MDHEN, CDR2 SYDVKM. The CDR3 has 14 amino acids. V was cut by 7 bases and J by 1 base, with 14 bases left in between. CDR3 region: CASTPGRRSYEQYF. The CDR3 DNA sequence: TGTGCCAGCACCCCAGGGAGAAGGTCCTACGAGCAGTACTTC. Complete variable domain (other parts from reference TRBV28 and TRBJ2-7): DVKVTQSSRYLVKRTGEKVFLECVQDMDHENMFWYRQDPGLGLRLIYFSYDVKMKEKGDIPEGYSVSREKKERFSLILESASTNQTSMYLCASTPGRRSYEQYFGPGTRLTVT.

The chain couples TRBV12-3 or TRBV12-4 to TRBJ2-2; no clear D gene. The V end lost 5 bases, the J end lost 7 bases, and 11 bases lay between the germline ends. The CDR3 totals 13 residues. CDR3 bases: TGTGCCAGCAGTATCCGGACGGACGGGGAGCTGTTTTTT. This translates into CASSIRTDGELFF.

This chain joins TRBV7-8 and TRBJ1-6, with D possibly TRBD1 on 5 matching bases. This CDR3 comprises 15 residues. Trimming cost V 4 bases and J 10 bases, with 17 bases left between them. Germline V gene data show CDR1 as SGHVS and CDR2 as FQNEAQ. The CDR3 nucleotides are TGTGCCAGCAGCTCGACATCAGGGACCAACTCACCCCTCCACTTT. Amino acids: CASSSTSGTNSPLHF.

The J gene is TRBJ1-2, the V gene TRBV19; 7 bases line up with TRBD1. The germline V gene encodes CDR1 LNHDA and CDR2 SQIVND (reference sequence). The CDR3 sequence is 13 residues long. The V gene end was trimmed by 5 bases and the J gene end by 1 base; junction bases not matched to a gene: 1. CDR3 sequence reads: CASSRDSNYGYTF. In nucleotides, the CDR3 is TGTGCCAGTAGTCGGGACAGTAACTATGGCTACACCTTC.

In DNA, the CDR3 is TGCGCCAGCAGTTCACAGGGAAGAGGGGAGCTGTTTTTT. Protein: CASSSQGRGELFF. The chain has TRBV5-1 and TRBJ2-2; possibly TRBD1 for D (6 bases). The V end was cut by 5 bases, the J end by 8 bases, with 13 bases between. The CDR3 extends over 13 amino acids. The V gene's germline CDR1 is SGHRS and CDR2 YFSETQ.

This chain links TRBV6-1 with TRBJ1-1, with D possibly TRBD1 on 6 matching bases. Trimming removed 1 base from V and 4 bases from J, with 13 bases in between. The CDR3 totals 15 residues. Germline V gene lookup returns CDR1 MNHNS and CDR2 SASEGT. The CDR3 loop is CASSEGQGWRTEAFF. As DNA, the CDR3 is TGTGCCAGCAGTGAAGGGCAGGGGTGGCGCACTGAAGCTTTCTTT.

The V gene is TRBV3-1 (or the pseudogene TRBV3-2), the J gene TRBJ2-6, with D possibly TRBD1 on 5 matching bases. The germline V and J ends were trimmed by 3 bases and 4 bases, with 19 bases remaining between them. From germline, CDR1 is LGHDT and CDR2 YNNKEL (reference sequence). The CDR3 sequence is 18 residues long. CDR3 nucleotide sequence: TGTGCCAGCAGCCACAAAGGGGATCAGGGTTACGGGGCCAACGTCCTGACTTTC. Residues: CASSHKGDQGYGANVLTF.

Here the CDR3 reads CASSVASGREETQYF. The DNA of the CDR3 is TGTGCCAGCAGCGTAGCTAGCGGGAGGGAGGAGACCCAGTACTTC. The gene calls are TRBV9 and TRBJ2-5; 12 bases match TRBD2. The V gene's germline CDR1 is SGDLS and CDR2 YYNGEE. J gave up 5 bases and V 0 bases, and 2 bases lay outside the gene matches. CDR3 size: 15 residues.

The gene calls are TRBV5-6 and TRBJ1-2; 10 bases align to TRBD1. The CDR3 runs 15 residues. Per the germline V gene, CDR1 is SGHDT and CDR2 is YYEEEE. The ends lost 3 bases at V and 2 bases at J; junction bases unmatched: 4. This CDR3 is CASSSGQGGNYGYTF. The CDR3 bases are TGTGCCAGCAGCTCCGGACAGGGGGGAAACTATGGCTACACCTTC.

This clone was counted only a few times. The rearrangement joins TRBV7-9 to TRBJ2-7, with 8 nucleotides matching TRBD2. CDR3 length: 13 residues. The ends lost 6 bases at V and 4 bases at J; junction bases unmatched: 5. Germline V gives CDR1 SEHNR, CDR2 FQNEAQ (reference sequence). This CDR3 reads CASRQAGEYEQYF. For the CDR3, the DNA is TGTGCCAGCAGACAAGCGGGAGAGTACGAGCAGTACTTC.

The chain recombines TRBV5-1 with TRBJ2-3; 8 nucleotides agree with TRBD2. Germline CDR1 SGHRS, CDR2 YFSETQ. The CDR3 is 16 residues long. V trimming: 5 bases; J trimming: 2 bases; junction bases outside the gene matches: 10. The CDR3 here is CASRPLTSAITDTQYF. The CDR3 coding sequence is TGCGCCAGCAGACCTTTGACTAGCGCAATCACAGATACGCAGTATTTT.

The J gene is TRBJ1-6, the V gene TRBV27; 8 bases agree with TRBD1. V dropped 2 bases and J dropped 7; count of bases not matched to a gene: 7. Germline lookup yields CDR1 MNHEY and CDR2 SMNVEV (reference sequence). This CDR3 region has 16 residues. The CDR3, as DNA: TGTGCCAGCAGTTTAGGGCAGGGGGCGGGGAATTCACCCCTCCACTTT. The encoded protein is CASSLGQGAGNSPLHF.

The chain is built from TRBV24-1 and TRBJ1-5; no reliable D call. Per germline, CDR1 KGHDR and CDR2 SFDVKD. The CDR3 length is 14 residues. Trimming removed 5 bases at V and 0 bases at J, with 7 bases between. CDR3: CATSVRNSNQPQHF. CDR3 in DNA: TGTGCCACCAGTGTCCGTAATAGCAATCAGCCCCAGCATTTT.

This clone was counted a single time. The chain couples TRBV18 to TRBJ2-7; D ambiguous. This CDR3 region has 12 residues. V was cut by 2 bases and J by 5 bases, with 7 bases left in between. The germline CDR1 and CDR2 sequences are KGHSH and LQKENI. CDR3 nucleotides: TGTGCCAGCTCACCAGGGCTCAACGAGCAGTACTTC. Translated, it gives CASSPGLNEQYF.